Listed here are 13 T cell receptor beta chains from one sample, sequenced in a study of blood T cell repertoires in COVID-19. Clones were sequenced by immunoSEQ multiplex PCR, and TCRdb holds only the in-frame ones, with some missing. The sample contains fewer than 500,000 clones, approximately 90% of which appear only once. The sample consisted of peripheral blood. The source of these receptors is a man younger than 35 with COVID-19, enrolled during active disease.

The V gene is TRBV27, the J gene TRBJ2-7; D is undetermined. In germline, CDR1 is MNHEY, CDR2 SMNVEV (reference sequence). V lost 3 bases and J lost 5, with 5 bases in between. The CDR3 loop spans 11 amino acids. CDR3 protein: CASSFSNEQYF. The CDR3 DNA sequence: TGTGCCAGCAGTTTTTCAAACGAGCAGTACTTC.

This clone turned up a few times. This chain's CDR3 is CASSKGLAGGTDTQYF. CDR3 nucleotide sequence: TGTGCCAGCAGTAAGGGACTAGCGGGAGGTACAGATACGCAGTATTTT. This rearrangement joins TRBV27 to TRBJ2-3, with 15 bases that match TRBD2. This CDR3 spans 16 amino acids. Trimming removed 5 bases from V and 3 bases from J; junction bases left unmatched: 3. The germline gives CDR1 MNHEY, CDR2 SMNVEV (reference sequence).

V gene TRBV5-1 combines with J gene TRBJ1-1; the D is unclear. CDR3 size: 15 residues. Germline loops: CDR1 SGHRS, CDR2 YFSETQ. V was clipped by 4 bases and J by 3 bases, with 16 bases between them. CDR3 nucleotide sequence: TGCGCCAGCAGCCCACGATCGGGGTCTTACACTGAAGCTTTCTTT. It translates to CASSPRSGSYTEAFF.

This clone was found a few times. The chain recombines TRBV10-3 with TRBJ1-2, with D unclear. The CDR3 is made up of 12 amino acids. The germline V and J ends were trimmed by 4 bases and 3 bases, with 6 bases remaining between them. CDR1 is ENHRY and CDR2 is SYGVKD in the germline V gene. This CDR3 reads CAISAGDYGYTF. CDR3 sequence (DNA): TGTGCCATCAGTGCGGGAGACTATGGCTACACCTTC.

The chain joins TRBV19 to TRBJ2-7; 11 bases are a match to TRBD2. CDR3 length equals 15 residues. Germline lookup yields CDR1 LNHDA and CDR2 SQIVND (reference sequence). The V and J ends lost 3 bases and 2 bases, in that order; junction bases with no gene match: 3. The CDR3 region has the DNA TGTGCCAGTAGTATTGGTAGCGGGGGGGCCTACGAGCAGTACTTC. Translated, it gives CASSIGSGGAYEQYF.

The V gene is TRBV10-3, the J gene TRBJ1-1; TRBD1 aligns across 12 bases. CDR1 and CDR2 (germline): ENHRY, SYGVKD. The length of the CDR3 is 14 residues. With V trimmed by 6 bases and J by 3 bases, 2 bases remained unmatched. In nucleotides, the CDR3 is TGTGCCATCAGGGGACAGGGGGCAGACACTGAAGCTTTCTTT. Its translation is CAIRGQGADTEAFF.

The chain carries TRBV5-1 and TRBJ1-1; TRBD1 agrees at 10 bases. The J segment lost 3 bases and the V segment lost 0 bases, leaving 11 bases of the junction unmatched. Germline V gene sequence: CDR1 SGHRS, CDR2 YFSETQ. This CDR3 is 18 amino acids long. CDR3 bases: TGCGCCAGCAGCTTGGTCTTGACAGGGGGCCTGGTAGACACTGAAGCTTTCTTT. Protein: CASSLVLTGGLVDTEAFF.

The J gene is TRBJ2-7, the V gene TRBV29-1; tentatively, D is TRBD2 (7 bases). CDR3 length: 13 amino acids. In germline, CDR1 is SQVTM, CDR2 ANQGSEA. V lost 2 bases, J lost 3 bases, and 11 bases lay in between. Here the CDR3 reads CSVEMGGLYEQYF. CDR3 sequence (DNA): TGCAGCGTTGAAATGGGGGGGCTCTACGAGCAGTACTTC.

The V and J genes are TRBV3-1 (or the pseudogene TRBV3-2) and TRBJ1-2; tentatively, D is TRBD1 (5 bases). V lost 0 bases and J 3 bases, leaving 14 bases between the germline ends. Germline V gene data show CDR1 as LGHDT and CDR2 as YNNKEL (reference sequence). The CDR3 consists of 16 residues. This CDR3 is CASSQDPKGDYYGYTF. In DNA form, the CDR3 reads TGTGCCAGCAGCCAAGATCCGAAAGGGGATTACTATGGCTACACCTTC.

The chain joins TRBV5-4 to TRBJ2-5, with TRBD1 as a possible D gene (6 bases). Trimming shortened V by 4 bases and J by 3 bases, and 16 bases separated the two germline ends. Germline CDR1 SGHNT, CDR2 YYREEE (reference sequence). The CDR3 runs to 15 residues. CDR3 in amino acids: CASSLALRGKETQYF. The CDR3 DNA is TGTGCCAGCAGCCTGGCACTTAGGGGGAAAGAGACCCAGTACTTC.

The count of this clone is one. The chain has TRBV7-8 and TRBJ2-5, with unresolved D. This CDR3 region has 13 residues. Germline assignment: CDR1 SGHVS and CDR2 FQNEAQ. The V end lost 3 bases, the J end lost 2 bases, and 7 bases lay between the germline ends. The CDR3 DNA reads TGTGCCAGCAGCTTGTTTTTACAAGAGACCCAGTACTTC. It translates to CASSLFLQETQYF.

The V gene is TRBV6-5, the J gene TRBJ1-2; no definite D call. Germline V CDR1 and CDR2: MNHEY, SVGAGI. This CDR3 has 11 residues. The V end was cut by 7 bases, the J end by 4 bases, with 7 bases between. The DNA for the CDR3 is TGTGCCAGCACGAGCGGCTATGGCTACACCTTC. Translation: CASTSGYGYTF.

This clone has only a few counts. The chain couples TRBV6-5 to TRBJ2-3; 8 bases fit TRBD2. V dropped 7 bases and J dropped 5; count of bases not matched to a gene: 8. The CDR3 contains 14 residues. CDR1 MNHEY and CDR2 SVGAGI come from the germline V gene. Here the CDR3 DNA reads TGTGCCAGCATGACGGGGGGGCCGGGAGATACGCAGTATTTT. Protein sequence: CASMTGGPGDTQYF.